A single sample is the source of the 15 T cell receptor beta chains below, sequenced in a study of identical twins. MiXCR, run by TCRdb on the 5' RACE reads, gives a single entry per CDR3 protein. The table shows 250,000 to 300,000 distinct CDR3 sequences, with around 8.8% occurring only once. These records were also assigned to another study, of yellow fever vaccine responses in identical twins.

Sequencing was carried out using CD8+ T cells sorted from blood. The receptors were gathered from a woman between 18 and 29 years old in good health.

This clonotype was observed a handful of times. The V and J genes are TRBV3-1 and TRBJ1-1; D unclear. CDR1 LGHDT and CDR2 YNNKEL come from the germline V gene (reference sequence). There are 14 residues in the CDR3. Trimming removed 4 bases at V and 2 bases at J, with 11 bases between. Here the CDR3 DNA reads TGTGCCAGCAGCCCGATAGGGAGCAACACTGAAGCTTTCTTT. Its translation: CASSPIGSNTEAFF.

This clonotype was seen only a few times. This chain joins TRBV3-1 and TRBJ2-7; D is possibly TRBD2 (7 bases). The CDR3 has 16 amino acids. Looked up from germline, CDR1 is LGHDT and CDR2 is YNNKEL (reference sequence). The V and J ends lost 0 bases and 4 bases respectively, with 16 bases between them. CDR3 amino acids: CASSQDAGAYVYEQYF. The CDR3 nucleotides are TGTGCCAGCAGCCAAGACGCGGGGGCGTATGTTTACGAGCAGTACTTC.

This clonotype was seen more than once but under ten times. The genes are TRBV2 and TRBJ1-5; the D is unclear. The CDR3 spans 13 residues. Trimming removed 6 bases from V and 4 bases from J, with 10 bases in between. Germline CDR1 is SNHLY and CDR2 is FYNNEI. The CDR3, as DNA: TGTGCCAGCAGGATTTCAGAGAATCAGCCCCAGCATTTT. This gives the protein CASRISENQPQHF.

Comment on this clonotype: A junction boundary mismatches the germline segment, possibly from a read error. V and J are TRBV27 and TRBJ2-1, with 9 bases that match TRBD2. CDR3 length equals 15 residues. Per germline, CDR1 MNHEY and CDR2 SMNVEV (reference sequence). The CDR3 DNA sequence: TGTGCCAGTAGTTTTGGGCGGGGGGGCCCGGATGAGCAGTTCTTC. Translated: CASSFGRGGPDEQFF.

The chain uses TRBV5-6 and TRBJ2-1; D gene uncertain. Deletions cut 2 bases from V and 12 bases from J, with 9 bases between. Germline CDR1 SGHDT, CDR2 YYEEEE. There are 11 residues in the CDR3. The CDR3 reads CASSFGSWQFF. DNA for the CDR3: TGTGCCAGCAGCTTTGGTTCTTGGCAGTTCTTC.

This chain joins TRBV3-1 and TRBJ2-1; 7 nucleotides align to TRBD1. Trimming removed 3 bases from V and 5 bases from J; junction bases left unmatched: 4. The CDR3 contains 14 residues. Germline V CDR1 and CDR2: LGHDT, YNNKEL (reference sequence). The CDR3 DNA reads TGTGCCAGCAGCCAGGACAGGAACGACAATGAGCAGTTCTTC. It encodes CASSQDRNDNEQFF.

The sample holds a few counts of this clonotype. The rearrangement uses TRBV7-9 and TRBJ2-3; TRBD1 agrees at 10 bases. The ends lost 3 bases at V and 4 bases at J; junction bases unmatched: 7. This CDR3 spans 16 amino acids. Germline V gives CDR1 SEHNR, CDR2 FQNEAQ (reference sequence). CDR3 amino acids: CASSFPGQGSSDTQYF. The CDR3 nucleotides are TGTGCCAGCAGCTTTCCGGGACAGGGGAGTTCAGATACGCAGTATTTT.

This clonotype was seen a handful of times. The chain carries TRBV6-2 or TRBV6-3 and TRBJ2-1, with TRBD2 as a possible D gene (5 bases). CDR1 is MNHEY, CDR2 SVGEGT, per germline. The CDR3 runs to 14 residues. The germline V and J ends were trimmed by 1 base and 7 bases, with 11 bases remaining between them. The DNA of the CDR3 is TGTGCCAGCAGTTACTTACTAGTCCAGAATGAGCAGTTCTTC. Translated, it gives CASSYLLVQNEQFF.

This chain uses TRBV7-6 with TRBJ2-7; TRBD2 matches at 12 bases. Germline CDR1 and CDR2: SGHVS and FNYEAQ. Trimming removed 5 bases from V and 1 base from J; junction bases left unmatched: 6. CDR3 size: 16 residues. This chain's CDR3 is CASSQTSGGKSYEQYF. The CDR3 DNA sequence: TGTGCCAGCAGCCAAACTAGCGGGGGGAAGTCCTACGAGCAGTACTTC.

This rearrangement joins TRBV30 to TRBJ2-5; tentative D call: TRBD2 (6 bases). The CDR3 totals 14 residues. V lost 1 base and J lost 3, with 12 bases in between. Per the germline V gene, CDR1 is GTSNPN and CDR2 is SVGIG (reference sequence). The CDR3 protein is CAWSGGVGEETQYF. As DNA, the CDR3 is TGTGCCTGGAGTGGCGGGGTGGGAGAAGAGACCCAGTACTTC.

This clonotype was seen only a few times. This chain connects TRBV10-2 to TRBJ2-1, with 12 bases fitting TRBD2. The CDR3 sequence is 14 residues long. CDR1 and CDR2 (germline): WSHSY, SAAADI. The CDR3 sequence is CATGLAGVYNEQFF. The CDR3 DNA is TGCGCAACGGGACTAGCGGGCGTTTACAATGAGCAGTTCTTC.

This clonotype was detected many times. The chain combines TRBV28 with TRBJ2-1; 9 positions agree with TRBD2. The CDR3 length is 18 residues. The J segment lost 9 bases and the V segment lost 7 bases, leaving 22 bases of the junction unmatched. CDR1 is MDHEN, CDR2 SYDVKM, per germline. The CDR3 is CASTLGWLAGSDRGEQFF. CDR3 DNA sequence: TGTGCCAGCACCCTGGGGTGGCTAGCGGGGTCCGATCGGGGTGAGCAGTTCTTC.

The CDR3 protein is CASSQDWSRGRSGVGETQYF. For the CDR3, the DNA is TGTGCCTCCAGCCAAGATTGGAGCAGGGGGCGATCGGGGGTTGGAGAGACCCAGTACTTC. J is TRBJ2-5 and V is TRBV3-1; 8 nucleotides match TRBD1. There are 20 residues in the CDR3. Trimming cost V 11 bases and J 4 bases; bases outside gene matches: 30. The V gene's germline CDR1 is LGHDT and CDR2 YNNKEL (reference sequence).

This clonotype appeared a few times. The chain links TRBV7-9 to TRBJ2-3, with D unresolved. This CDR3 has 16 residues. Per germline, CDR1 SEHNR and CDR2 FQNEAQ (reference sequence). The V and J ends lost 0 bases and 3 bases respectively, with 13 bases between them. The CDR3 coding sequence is TGTGCCAGCAGCTTAGCTCCAGGCCCCGGTACAGATACGCAGTATTTT. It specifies CASSLAPGPGTDTQYF.

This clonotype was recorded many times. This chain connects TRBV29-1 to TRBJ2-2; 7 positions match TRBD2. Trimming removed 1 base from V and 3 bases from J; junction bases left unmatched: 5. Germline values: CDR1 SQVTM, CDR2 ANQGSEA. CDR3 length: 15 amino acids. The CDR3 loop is CSVEGGGIYTGELFF. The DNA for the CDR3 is TGCAGCGTTGAAGGCGGGGGAATTTACACCGGGGAGCTGTTTTTT.